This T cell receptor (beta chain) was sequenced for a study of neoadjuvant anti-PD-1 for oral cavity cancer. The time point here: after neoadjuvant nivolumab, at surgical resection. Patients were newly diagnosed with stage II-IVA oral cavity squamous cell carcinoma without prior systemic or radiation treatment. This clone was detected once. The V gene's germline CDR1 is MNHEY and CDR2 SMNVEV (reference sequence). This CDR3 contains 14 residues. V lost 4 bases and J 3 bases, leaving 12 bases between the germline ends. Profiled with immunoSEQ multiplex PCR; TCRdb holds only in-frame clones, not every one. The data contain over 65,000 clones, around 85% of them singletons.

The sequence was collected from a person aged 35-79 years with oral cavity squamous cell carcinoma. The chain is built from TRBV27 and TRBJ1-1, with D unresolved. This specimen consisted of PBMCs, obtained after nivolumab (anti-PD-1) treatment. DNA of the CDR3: TGTGCCAGCAGTTCCCTCAGCAGATACACTGAAGCTTTCTTT. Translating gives CASSSLSRYTEAFF.